A single sample gave rise to the 30 T cell receptor beta chains below, sequenced in a study of control samples from healthy donors and cancer patients. The assay was immunoSEQ multiplex PCR, and TCRdb's table has in-frame clones only and misses some. The sample has tens of thousands of clones; 89% are singletons. Input material: PBMCs. The receptors stem from a woman in her forties or fifties with colorectal cancer.

The rearrangement uses TRBV2 and TRBJ1-2; unclear D gene. The germline gives CDR1 SNHLY, CDR2 FYNNEI. CDR3 size: 15 residues. V was trimmed by 1 base and J by 5 bases, leaving 14 bases between them. The DNA of the CDR3 is TGTGCCAGCAGTGAAGTTGGGTCAGGTCAATATGGCTACACCTTC. It specifies CASSEVGSGQYGYTF.

This clone was recorded a few times. The DNA of the CDR3 is TGTGCCAGCTCACCCGTATCGGCGGGGGGCGGACAGCCCCAGCATTTT. This translates into CASSPVSAGGGQPQHF. The chain recombines TRBV18 with TRBJ1-5, with D maybe TRBD1 (6 bases). The ends were cut back, 3 bases at V and 7 bases at J, with 19 bases in the middle. The germline V gene has CDR1 KGHSH and CDR2 LQKENI. The CDR3 is 16 amino acids.

The chain combines TRBV4-3 with TRBJ1-6; D is unresolved. The CDR3 has 15 residues. Germline values: CDR1 LGHNA, CDR2 YSLEER. The germline V and J ends were trimmed by 0 bases and 6 bases, with 9 bases remaining between them. CDR3 sequence: CASSQDITSNSPLHF. In DNA, the CDR3 is TGCGCCAGCAGCCAAGATATCACAAGTAATTCACCCCTCCACTTT.

This chain connects TRBV27 to TRBJ2-2, with D unclear. The germline gives CDR1 MNHEY, CDR2 SMNVEV (reference sequence). This CDR3 region has 13 residues. With 6 bases removed from V and 6 bases from J, the gap between germline ends came to 11 bases. This chain's CDR3 is CASRLGPAGELFF. The CDR3 nucleotides read TGTGCCAGCAGACTCGGTCCGGCCGGGGAGCTGTTTTTT.

The V and J genes are TRBV2 and TRBJ1-6, with no clear D. Between the trimmed V and J ends, which lost 0 bases and 12 bases, there was a span of 6 bases. This CDR3 has 12 amino acids. CDR1 SNHLY and CDR2 FYNNEI come from the germline V gene. The CDR3 sequence is CASSEALRPLHF. CDR3 DNA sequence: TGTGCCAGCAGTGAAGCGCTTCGACCCCTCCACTTT. The whole variable domain, filled in from reference TRBV2 and TRBJ1-6, reads EPEVTQTPSHQVTQMGQEVILRCVPISNHLYFYWYRQILGQKVEFLVSFYNNEISEKSEIFDDQFSVERPDGSNFTLKIRSTKLEDSAMYFCASSEALRPLHFGNGTRLTVT.

V usage is TRBV27 and J usage is TRBJ2-1; no firm D call. Germline CDR1 reads MNHEY; CDR2 reads SMNVEV (reference sequence). The CDR3 extends over 15 amino acids. V dropped 1 base and J dropped 5 bases, with 12 bases sitting between them. This CDR3 reads CASSLYGLAHNEQFF. CDR3 nucleotide sequence: TGTGCCAGCAGTTTATATGGCCTCGCCCACAATGAGCAGTTCTTC.

This chain links TRBV7-8 with TRBJ1-1; TRBD1 matches at 7 bases. Germline lookup yields CDR1 SGHVS and CDR2 FQNEAQ. The CDR3 is 13 amino acids. V was clipped by 6 bases and J by 5 bases; unmatched bases: 6. The CDR3 DNA sequence: TGTGCCAGCAGGGAAGGGGGCCGTACTGAAGCTTTCTTT. Protein product: CASREGGRTEAFF.

This sequence joins TRBV6-2 or TRBV6-3 and TRBJ2-5; D may match TRBD1 or TRBD2 (5 bases each). Germline V gene lookup returns CDR1 MNHEY and CDR2 SVGEGT. V was pared by 0 bases and J by 4 bases, with 9 bases between. The CDR3 has 14 amino acids. CDR3 DNA sequence: TGTGCCAGCAGTTACTCGCAGGGAGCAGAGACCCAGTACTTC. As protein: CASSYSQGAETQYF.

V gene TRBV7-2 combines with J gene TRBJ1-3; D may be TRBD1 (6 bases). Looked up from germline, CDR1 is SGHTA and CDR2 is FQGNSA. V gave up 5 bases and J gave up 0 bases, with 11 bases separating them. The CDR3 length is 15 residues. The CDR3 loop reads CASSPGVGSGNTIYF. CDR3 sequence (DNA): TGTGCCAGCAGCCCAGGGGTAGGCTCTGGAAACACCATATATTTT.

This chain links TRBV3-1 (or the pseudogene TRBV3-2) with TRBJ2-3; D call uncertain. This CDR3 spans 12 amino acids. The germline V gene has CDR1 LGHDT and CDR2 YNNKEL (reference sequence). V lost 2 bases, J lost 3 bases, and 3 bases lay in between. CDR3 amino acids: CASSQITDTQYF. CDR3 DNA: TGTGCCAGCAGCCAAATAACAGATACGCAGTATTTT.

The rearrangement joins TRBV2 to TRBJ1-1; D gene ambiguous. The CDR3 consists of 13 residues. The germline V and J ends were trimmed by 3 bases and 1 base, with 6 bases remaining between them. Germline loops: CDR1 SNHLY, CDR2 FYNNEI. DNA for the CDR3: TGTGCCAGCAGTGATCTTGGGAACACTGAAGCTTTCTTT. The encoded protein is CASSDLGNTEAFF. Using reference TRBV2 and TRBJ1-1 for the parts outside the CDR3, the full variable domain is EPEVTQTPSHQVTQMGQEVILRCVPISNHLYFYWYRQILGQKVEFLVSFYNNEISEKSEIFDDQFSVERPDGSNFTLKIRSTKLEDSAMYFCASSDLGNTEAFFGQGTRLTVV.

This clone has just one count. This chain uses TRBV7-2 with TRBJ1-2, with 9 bases fitting TRBD1. With 5 bases clipped from V and 6 bases from J, the junction kept 10 bases outside the gene matches. CDR1 is SGHTA, CDR2 FQGNSA, per germline. This CDR3 is built from 15 residues. The CDR3 sequence: CASSPRWDRENGYTF. The CDR3 DNA reads TGTGCCAGCAGCCCTCGTTGGGACAGGGAAAATGGCTACACCTTC.

The genes are TRBV14 and TRBJ2-2; 7 positions agree with TRBD1. CDR1 is SGHDN, CDR2 FVKESK, per germline. Germline trimming cut 0 bases from V and 7 bases from J; bases unmatched to any gene: 11. CDR3 length equals 17 residues. CDR3 bases: TGTGCCAGCAGCCAAGATCGGACGACAGGGACGGACGGGGAGCTGTTTTTT. Its protein is CASSQDRTTGTDGELFF.

This clone was seen only once. The chain couples TRBV19 to TRBJ1-2, with 8 bases lining up with TRBD1. The CDR3 totals 16 residues. V was pared by 3 bases and J by 0 bases, with 6 bases of the junction left unmatched. Germline CDR1 is LNHDA and CDR2 is SQIVND (reference sequence). CDR3 DNA sequence: TGTGCCAGTAGTATTCGGACAGGGATGGCTAACTATGGCTACACCTTC. This gives the protein CASSIRTGMANYGYTF.

The chain combines TRBV4-1 with TRBJ1-2, with a possible D match to TRBD1 (5 bases). V was cut by 2 bases and J by 3 bases, with 10 bases left in between. This CDR3 region has 14 residues. Looked up from germline, CDR1 is MGHRA and CDR2 is YSYEKL. Here the CDR3 reads CASSQSRGDYGYTF. For the CDR3, the DNA is TGCGCCAGCAGCCAATCCCGGGGGGACTATGGCTACACCTTC.

The chain couples TRBV7-2 to TRBJ2-3; TRBD2 matches at 12 bases. The V gene's germline CDR1 is SGHTA and CDR2 FQGNSA. The CDR3 consists of 16 residues. After removal of 5 bases from V and 2 bases from J, the junction contained 5 bases not matched to a gene. The CDR3 loop is CASSDGLAGNTDTQYF. The CDR3 DNA is TGTGCCAGCAGCGACGGACTAGCGGGGAACACAGATACGCAGTATTTT. Drawing the rest from reference TRBV7-2 and TRBJ2-3, the complete variable domain is GAGVSQSPSNKVTEKGKDVELRCDPISGHTALYWYRQSLGQGLEFLIYFQGNSAPDKSGLPSDRFSAERTGGSVSTLTIQRTQQEDSAVYLCASSDGLAGNTDTQYFGPGTRLTVL.

This clone was counted only a few times. The rearrangement links TRBV7-2 to TRBJ1-6; no firm D call. The CDR3 spans 15 residues. V lost 6 bases and J 5 bases, leaving 14 bases between the germline ends. Germline loops: CDR1 SGHTA, CDR2 FQGNSA. The CDR3 DNA reads TGTGCCAGCAGTCCGGCGGGCCAAGATAATTCACCCCTCCACTTT. Translated, it gives CASSPAGQDNSPLHF.

The V call is TRBV6-5, the J call TRBJ1-1; 9 positions agree with TRBD1. The V gene's germline CDR1 is MNHEY and CDR2 SVGAGI. V was clipped by 7 bases and J by 4 bases; unmatched bases: 4. The CDR3 has 13 residues. CDR3 loop: CASKQGAGTEAFF. For the CDR3, the DNA is TGTGCCAGCAAACAGGGGGCTGGCACTGAAGCTTTCTTT.

Only a few counts were recorded for this clone. Other DNA variants within this sample encode the same CDR3. The chain has TRBV6-5 and TRBJ1-3; maybe TRBD1 (5 bases). CDR1 MNHEY and CDR2 SVGAGI come from the germline V gene. Trimming shortened V by 2 bases and J by 4 bases, and 9 bases separated the two germline ends. CDR3 length: 14 residues. The CDR3: CASSYQGAGNTIYF. The CDR3 nucleotides read TGTGCCAGCAGTTACCAAGGGGCCGGAAACACCATATATTTT.

This clone was counted a single time. The V gene is TRBV2, the J gene TRBJ1-1; the D is unclear. The CDR3 length is 13 residues. Germline V gives CDR1 SNHLY, CDR2 FYNNEI. The V end was cut by 6 bases, the J end by 0 bases, with 8 bases between. The CDR3 DNA sequence: TGTGCCAGCAGGGTCGACATGAACACTGAAGCTTTCTTT. It codes for CASRVDMNTEAFF.

The chain has TRBV27 and TRBJ1-1; TRBD1 is a possible D gene (5 bases). Per germline, CDR1 MNHEY and CDR2 SMNVEV (reference sequence). Trimming removed 8 bases at V and 0 bases at J, with 13 bases between. CDR3 size: 14 residues. The CDR3 loop is CASYQWGMNTEAFF. DNA of the CDR3: TGTGCCAGCTACCAGTGGGGCATGAACACTGAAGCTTTCTTT.

This chain joins TRBV28 and TRBJ1-1; D gene ambiguous. The CDR3 is 14 residues long. V gave up 4 bases and J gave up 3 bases, with 12 bases separating them. Germline CDR1 and CDR2: MDHEN and SYDVKM. DNA of the CDR3: TGTGCCAGCAGTTCCCCTCCGTTTCACACTGAAGCTTTCTTT. This sequence encodes CASSSPPFHTEAFF.

This chain joins TRBV12-3 or TRBV12-4 and TRBJ1-1; 7 bases are a match to TRBD1. The length of the CDR3 is 13 residues. With V trimmed by 8 bases and J by 2 bases, 5 bases remained unmatched. The CDR3 loop is CASQGTANTEAFF. The CDR3 nucleotides read TGTGCCAGCCAAGGGACAGCAAACACTGAAGCTTTCTTT.

The chain carries TRBV6-5 and TRBJ2-5, with D tentatively TRBD1 (6 bases). Trimming took off 2 bases at V and 4 bases at J, with 14 bases between the two ends. CDR1 MNHEY and CDR2 SVGAGI come from the germline V gene. The CDR3 has 15 residues. CDR3 DNA sequence: TGTGCCAGCAGTTACCCCACAGGGTTGGGAGAGACCCAGTACTTC. Translating it yields CASSYPTGLGETQYF.

J is TRBJ1-5 and V is TRBV21-1; TRBD1 is the table's D call, not checked against the DNA. TRBV21-1 is described as a pseudogene. CDR3 length: 19 residues. The CDR3 DNA reads TGTGCCAGCAGCAAAGGCGGCCAGAGGGGGAAGAATAGCAATCAGCCCCAGCATTTT. This encodes CASSKGGQRGKNSNQPQHF.

The chain carries TRBV7-2 and TRBJ1-5, with D possibly TRBD1 on 5 matching bases. There are 14 residues in the CDR3. Germline V lookup: CDR1 SGHTA, CDR2 FQGNSA. With 7 bases removed from V and 4 bases from J, the gap between germline ends came to 14 bases. The CDR3 bases are TGTGCCAGCAACTTCGGGGGGGGGAATCAGCCCCAGCATTTT. Translating gives CASNFGGGNQPQHF.

The V gene is TRBV9, the J gene TRBJ1-2; 7 bases fit TRBD1. CDR1 SGDLS and CDR2 YYNGEE come from the germline V gene. The ends lost 2 bases at V and 6 bases at J; junction bases unmatched: 4. The CDR3 is made up of 13 amino acids. CDR3 sequence reads: CASSVTGTDGYTF. CDR3 nucleotides: TGTGCCAGCAGCGTTACCGGGACAGATGGCTACACCTTC.

V gene TRBV6-5 combines with J gene TRBJ1-1; D gene ambiguous. CDR1 is MNHEY, CDR2 SVGAGI, per germline. The germline V and J ends were trimmed by 2 bases and 3 bases, with 7 bases remaining between them. CDR3 length: 13 amino acids. Here the CDR3 DNA reads TGTGCCAGCAGTTACGGAGTCCACACTGAAGCTTTCTTT. Its protein is CASSYGVHTEAFF.

This chain links TRBV7-9 with TRBJ1-1; D call uncertain. The CDR3 runs to 14 residues. V lost 1 base and J 7 bases, leaving 13 bases between the germline ends. CDR1 SEHNR and CDR2 FQNEAQ come from the germline V gene (reference sequence). The CDR3 bases are TGTGCCAGCAGCTTAGAGCTTTGGAGCGGTGAAGCTTTCTTT. This sequence encodes CASSLELWSGEAFF. The full variable domain, with the rest looked up from reference TRBV7-9 and TRBJ1-1, is DTGVSQNPRHKITKRGQNVTFRCDPISEHNRLYWYRQTLGQGPEFLTYFQNEAQLEKSRLLSDRFSAERPKGSFSTLEIQRTEQGDSAMYLCASSLELWSGEAFFGQGTRLTVV.

The chain employs TRBV2 and TRBJ1-1, with D unresolved. V was clipped by 6 bases and J by 1 base, with 9 bases between them. Germline-derived CDR1 and CDR2 are SNHLY and FYNNEI. The CDR3 contains 13 residues. The CDR3: CASRDAPNTEAFF. Here the CDR3 DNA reads TGTGCCAGCAGGGACGCTCCGAACACTGAAGCTTTCTTT.